This TCR beta chain originates from a study of cytomegalovirus exposure and HLA in healthy donors. As regards this clone: Its specificity is not known.

V was shortened by 0 bases and J by 1 base, with 9 bases between the two germline ends. CDR1 LNHNV and CDR2 YYDKDF come from the germline V gene (reference sequence). The CDR3 spans 16 residues. Vbeta (60) and Jbeta (13) primers were used in the PCR. Per the authors' pipeline: Later, an analysis found some 80 million unique TCR beta chains, and around 10 million of these were shared. Sequencing used immunoSEQ multiplex PCR; TCRdb keeps in-frame clones, though not all of them. The D gene and trimming were derived from the DNA, and the V and J assignments and clone size from that table. This sample has under 200,000 clones; around 76% occur once, and the top ten carry approximately 1.4%. The study's findings and limits: A later analysis reportedly found fewer N-insertions in an Asian-associated ancestry cluster than the approximately 670-donor mean. Overall, approximately 150 TCR beta chains were annotated as cytomegalovirus-associated. As a later analysis revealed, the rate of TCR association differed by HLA locus, with DRB1 most and HLA-C fewest.

The sequenced sample was PBMCs. The receptor was isolated from a man aged 60-69 years in good health and CMV-seronegative. The chain recombines TRBV15 with TRBJ2-2; D not resolved. The CDR3 DNA reads TGTGCCACCAGCAGAGATGGTGGCCTGAACACCGGGGAGCTGTTTTTT. Translating gives CATSRDGGLNTGELFF. Supplemented by reference TRBV15 and TRBJ2-2, the full variable domain reads DAMVIQNPRYQVTQFGKPVTLSCSQTLNHNVMYWYQQKSSQAPKLLFHYYDKDFNNEADTPDNFQSRRPNTSFCFLDIRSPGLGDTAMYLCATSRDGGLNTGELFFGEGSRLTVL.